The clone carrying this TCR beta chain occurred many times. These data come from a study of T cells in Graves' hyperthyroidism and ophthalmopathy. Study as a whole: Peripheral blood specimens were obtained at initial diagnosis, prior to any treatment.

Patients aged 18 to 65 with hyperthyroidism were newly diagnosed, with duration under 2 months. RNA transcripts gave rise to amplified TCR beta CDR3 regions. With the HTBI primer set, the TCR CDR3 went through a first round of RT-PCR. TCRdb passed the multiplex PCR reads through MiXCR, listing each CDR3 protein once. The data contain more than 300,000 distinct CDR3 sequences, around 13% of them singletons. J was trimmed by 5 bases and V by 6 bases; bases with no gene match: 5. Germline-derived CDR1 and CDR2 are MDHEN and SYDVKM. CDR3 length equals 15 residues. The chain combines TRBV28 with TRBJ1-6; TRBD1 agrees at 9 bases. This TCR was sampled from a woman younger than 35 with Graves' hyperthyroidism. Specimen: blood. The DNA for the CDR3 is TGTGCCAGCAGGCGGCGGACAGGGGATAATTCACCCCTCCACTTT. This encodes CASRRRTGDNSPLHF.